The 13 T cell receptor beta chains in this list originate from one sample, sequenced in a study of OX40 agonist ivuxolimab in advanced cancers. Sequencing was performed with immunoSEQ multiplex PCR; in TCRdb, only in-frame clones are kept and a portion is missing. The table lists about 110,000 clones, 91% of them singletons. Sequences were derived from CD4+ or CD8+ T cells sorted from blood, sampled in a trial of the OX40 agonist ivuxolimab. These receptors all come from an adult with an advanced solid tumor such as melanoma, head and neck, liver or kidney cancer.

The rearrangement links TRBV7-9 to TRBJ2-7, with a possible D match to TRBD2 (6 bases). Germline V CDR1 and CDR2: SEHNR, FQNEAQ (reference sequence). CDR3 size: 16 residues. V lost 1 base, J lost 2 bases, and 15 bases lay in between. CDR3 sequence (DNA): TGTGCCAGCAGCTTAGGTGGTCCGGGACTGACCTACGAGCAGTACTTC. It yields the protein CASSLGGPGLTYEQYF.

The V gene is TRBV7-8, the J gene TRBJ1-5; D might be TRBD1 (5 bases). The CDR3 is made up of 16 amino acids. Trimming took off 2 bases at V and 2 bases at J, with 13 bases between the two ends. The V gene's germline CDR1 is SGHVS and CDR2 FQNEAQ. Here the CDR3 reads CASSLKRGDGNQPQHF. CDR3 DNA sequence: TGTGCCAGCAGCTTAAAGAGGGGCGACGGCAATCAGCCCCAGCATTTT.

The chain is built from TRBV5-1 and TRBJ1-3; D is perhaps TRBD1 (6 bases). The length of the CDR3 is 14 residues. V was trimmed by 4 bases and J by 6 bases, leaving 14 bases between them. Germline V lookup: CDR1 SGHRS, CDR2 YFSETQ. The DNA of the CDR3 is TGCGCCAGCAGCACCCTCGGGGGCGAAAACACCATATATTTT. Protein product: CASSTLGGENTIYF.

The CDR3 region is CASSSGSTSTDTQYF. The CDR3 nucleotides read TGTGCCAGCAGTTCGGGGAGTACTAGCACAGATACGCAGTATTTT. The chain links TRBV6-1 to TRBJ2-3, with TRBD2 as a possible D gene (5 bases). V gave up 5 bases and J gave up 0 bases, with 12 bases separating them. The CDR3 consists of 15 residues. CDR1 and CDR2 (germline): MNHNS, SASEGT.

This clone was counted a single time. This chain links TRBV5-1 with TRBJ1-1; 7 bases fit TRBD1. The CDR3 spans 14 residues. The germline CDR1 and CDR2 sequences are SGHRS and YFSETQ. The J segment lost 4 bases and the V segment lost 1 base, leaving 4 bases of the junction unmatched. CDR3 region: CASSLLGDSTEAFF. CDR3 sequence (DNA): TGCGCCAGCAGCTTGTTAGGGGACAGCACTGAAGCTTTCTTT.

The chain combines TRBV6-5 with TRBJ1-2; D is undetermined. Trimming took 6 bases from V and 1 from J, leaving 9 bases between them. Germline V gives CDR1 MNHEY, CDR2 SVGAGI. The CDR3 is made up of 13 amino acids. The DNA of the CDR3 is TGTGCCAGCAGACCAACAATTAACTATGGCTACACCTTC. Residues: CASRPTINYGYTF.

The chain employs TRBV19 and TRBJ1-1; D not certain. V was cut by 6 bases and J by 0 bases, with 5 bases left in between. CDR3 length: 12 amino acids. Germline-derived CDR1 and CDR2 are LNHDA and SQIVND (reference sequence). CDR3 coding DNA: TGTGCCAGTAGGTTGATGAACACTGAAGCTTTCTTT. Translating it yields CASRLMNTEAFF.

This rearrangement joins TRBV7-6 to TRBJ2-7; D not certain. Between the trimmed V and J ends, which lost 1 base and 4 bases, there was a span of 8 bases. Germline V gene sequence: CDR1 SGHVS, CDR2 FNYEAQ. The length of the CDR3 is 13 residues. The CDR3 region is CASSLGSPYEQYF. CDR3 DNA: TGTGCCAGCAGCTTAGGTTCCCCTTACGAGCAGTACTTC.

This rearrangement joins TRBV15 to TRBJ2-7; either TRBD1 or TRBD2 may supply D (5 bases each). Trimming pared 6 bases from V and 2 bases from J, leaving 11 bases between. CDR3 length equals 13 residues. Germline V gives CDR1 LNHNV, CDR2 YYDKDF (reference sequence). In DNA form, the CDR3 reads TGTGCCACCAGGGGAAAGGGACCCTACGAGCAGTACTTC. Residues: CATRGKGPYEQYF. The full variable domain, rest sourced from reference TRBV15 and TRBJ2-7, is DAMVIQNPRYQVTQFGKPVTLSCSQTLNHNVMYWYQQKSSQAPKLLFHYYDKDFNNEADTPDNFQSRRPNTSFCFLDIRSPGLGDTAMYLCATRGKGPYEQYFGPGTRLTVT.

V is TRBV5-1 and J is TRBJ2-7; tentative D call: TRBD2 (7 bases). The CDR3 consists of 14 residues. Between the trimmed V and J ends, which lost 4 bases and 5 bases, there was a span of 16 bases. Germline V gene data show CDR1 as SGHRS and CDR2 as YFSETQ. The CDR3 loop reads CASSIPGAGDEQYF. In nucleotides, the CDR3 is TGCGCCAGCAGCATACCGGGGGCGGGGGACGAGCAGTACTTC.

V is TRBV4-1 and J is TRBJ1-5; TRBD1 is a possible D gene (6 bases). The length of the CDR3 is 15 residues. Trimming cost V 0 bases and J 7 bases, with 13 bases left between them. Germline values: CDR1 MGHRA, CDR2 YSYEKL. CDR3 region: CASSQDGGGRQPQHF. The CDR3 coding sequence is TGCGCCAGCAGCCAAGACGGGGGCGGGCGCCAGCCCCAGCATTTT.

This chain links TRBV14 with TRBJ2-1; D may be TRBD2 (5 bases). Between the trimmed V and J ends, which lost 6 bases and 10 bases, there was a span of 13 bases. This CDR3 contains 12 residues. The germline CDR1 and CDR2 sequences are SGHDN and FVKESK. CDR3 DNA sequence: TGTGCCAGCAGGCCTACTGGGGAGGAGCAGTTCTTC. As protein: CASRPTGEEQFF. Based on the CDR3 plus reference TRBV14 and TRBJ2-1, the full variable domain is EAGVTQFPSHSVIEKGQTVTLRCDPISGHDNLYWYRRVMGKEIKFLLHFVKESKQDESGMPNNRFLAERTGGTYSTLKVQPAELEDSGVYFCASRPTGEEQFFGPGTRLTVL.

This chain links TRBV6-1 with TRBJ1-1; D might be TRBD1 (5 bases). Trimming cost V 4 bases and J 0 bases, with 9 bases left between them. The germline V gene has CDR1 MNHNS and CDR2 SASEGT. The CDR3 spans 14 residues. This chain's CDR3 is CASSGGTVNTEAFF. The CDR3 DNA reads TGTGCCAGCAGTGGTGGGACGGTGAACACTGAAGCTTTCTTT.